These 9 T cell receptor beta chains were all obtained from the same sample, sequenced in a study of blood T cells in healthy people across ages. The use of a sample-barcoded 5' primer and a J-beta primer mix characterized a second PCR of roughly 6 to 12 cycles. One entry per CDR3 protein, called by TCRdb with MiXCR from the 5' RACE reads. The sample yields about 540,000 distinct CDR3 sequences, 24% seen once. In addition, the sample was reused for a study of T cells of mothers and their children.

Sequencing used blood. These receptors all stem from a boy aged 5-17 years in good health.

The J gene is TRBJ1-4, the V gene TRBV2; D gene ambiguous. The CDR3 runs 12 residues. Germline CDR1 and CDR2: SNHLY and FYNNEI. V was shortened by 6 bases and J by 4 bases, with 6 bases between the two germline ends. CDR3: CASRSFNEKLFF. Written as DNA, the CDR3 is TGTGCCAGCAGATCTTTTAATGAAAAACTGTTTTTT.

This clonotype was counted at least ten times. The rearrangement uses TRBV4-3 and TRBJ2-5, with D perhaps being TRBD1 or TRBD2 (5 bases each). Germline lookup yields CDR1 LGHNA and CDR2 YSLEER. Trimming pared 0 bases from V and 2 bases from J, leaving 13 bases between. The CDR3 has 16 residues. Written as DNA, the CDR3 is TGCGCCAGCAGCCAAGATAGAGGGGCTGGACAAGAGACCCAGTACTTC. This gives the protein CASSQDRGAGQETQYF.

This clonotype turned up a few times. V and J are TRBV2 and TRBJ2-5, with 7 bases matching TRBD1. The J call may be mistaken, given a closer DNA end match to TRBJ2-7. Germline V gene sequence: CDR1 SNHLY, CDR2 FYNNEI. The CDR3 has 15 amino acids. The chain's CDR3 is CASSVEDRSPYEQYF. The CDR3, as DNA: TGTGCCAGCAGTGTGGAGGACAGGAGCCCCTACGAGCAGTACTTC.

The chain carries TRBV7-2 and TRBJ2-6; D not certain. CDR3 length: 14 amino acids. The germline V gene has CDR1 SGHTA and CDR2 FQGNSA. V was shortened by 2 bases and J by 4 bases, with 6 bases between the two germline ends. The CDR3 loop is CASSLYQGANVLTF. CDR3 DNA sequence: TGTGCCAGCAGCTTATACCAGGGGGCCAACGTCCTGACTTTC.

This clonotype was counted at least ten times. V is TRBV5-1 and J is TRBJ2-7, with 8 bases identical to TRBD1. The CDR3 covers 14 residues. Losses at the gene ends were 2 bases for V and 4 bases for J; bases not matched to a gene: 5. Germline V lookup: CDR1 SGHRS, CDR2 YFSETQ. CDR3 protein: CASSFKGQAYEQYF. The CDR3 nucleotides read TGCGCCAGCAGCTTTAAGGGACAGGCATACGAGCAGTACTTC.

The chain employs TRBV6-6 and TRBJ1-2; TRBD1 agrees at 10 bases. The CDR3 extends over 15 amino acids. Losses at the gene ends were 2 bases for V and 7 bases for J; bases not matched to a gene: 7. Germline V CDR1 and CDR2: MNHNY, SVGAGI (reference sequence). The CDR3 loop is CASSYTSRDRGGYTF. CDR3 in DNA: TGTGCCAGCAGTTACACGTCCCGGGACAGGGGTGGCTACACCTTC.

The chain uses TRBV7-2 and TRBJ2-1; 7 bases align to TRBD2. This CDR3 spans 14 amino acids. Germline-derived CDR1 and CDR2 are SGHTA and FQGNSA. V was clipped by 7 bases and J by 0 bases; unmatched bases: 3. The CDR3 loop reads CASKTGGSYNEQFF. In DNA form, the CDR3 reads TGTGCCAGCAAAACGGGGGGCTCCTACAATGAGCAGTTCTTC.

This clonotype was found a few times. This chain joins TRBV9 and TRBJ1-6; no clear D gene. The germline V gene has CDR1 SGDLS and CDR2 YYNGEE. Trimming stripped 0 bases from V and 5 bases from J, with 9 bases between. The CDR3 runs 15 residues. CDR3 DNA: TGTGCCAGCAGCGTAGAGCCGGAACATAATTCACCCCTCCACTTT. Amino acid sequence: CASSVEPEHNSPLHF.

In this sample, this clonotype turned up a few times. V usage is TRBV12-3 or TRBV12-4 and J usage is TRBJ2-3, with D possibly being TRBD2 (5 bases). Trimming stripped 7 bases from V and 3 bases from J, with 17 bases between. The CDR3 has 15 residues. The CDR3 here is CASTSGSIGTDTQYF. The CDR3 DNA sequence: TGTGCCAGCACCTCGGGGTCAATCGGGACAGATACGCAGTATTTT.